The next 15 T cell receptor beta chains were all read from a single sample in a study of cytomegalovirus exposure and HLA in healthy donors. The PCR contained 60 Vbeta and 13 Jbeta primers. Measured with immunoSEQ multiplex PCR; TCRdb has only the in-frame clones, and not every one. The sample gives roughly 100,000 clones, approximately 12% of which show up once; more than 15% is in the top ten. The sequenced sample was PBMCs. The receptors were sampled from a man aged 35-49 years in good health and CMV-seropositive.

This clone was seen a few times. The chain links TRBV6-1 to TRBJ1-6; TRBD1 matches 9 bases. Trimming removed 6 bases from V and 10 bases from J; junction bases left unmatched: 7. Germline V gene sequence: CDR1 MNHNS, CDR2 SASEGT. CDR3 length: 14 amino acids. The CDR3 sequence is CASRETGGNSPLHF. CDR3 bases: TGTGCCAGCAGGGAGACAGGGGGGAACTCACCCCTCCACTTT.

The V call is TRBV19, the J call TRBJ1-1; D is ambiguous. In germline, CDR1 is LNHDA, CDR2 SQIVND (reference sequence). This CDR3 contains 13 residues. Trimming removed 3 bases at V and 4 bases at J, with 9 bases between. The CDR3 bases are TGTGCCAGTAGTATGAACGTCGGCACTGAAGCTTTCTTT. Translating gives CASSMNVGTEAFF. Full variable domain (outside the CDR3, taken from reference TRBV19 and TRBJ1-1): DGGITQSPKYLFRKEGQNVTLSCEQNLNHDAMYWYRQDPGQGLRLIYYSQIVNDFQKGDIAEGYSVSREKKESFPLTVTSAQKNPTAFYLCASSMNVGTEAFFGQGTRLTVV.

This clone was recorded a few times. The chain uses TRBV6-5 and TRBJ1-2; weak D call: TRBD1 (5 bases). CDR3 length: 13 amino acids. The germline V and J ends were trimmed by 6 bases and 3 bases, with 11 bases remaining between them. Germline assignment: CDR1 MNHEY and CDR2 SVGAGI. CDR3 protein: CASRTDSDYGYTF. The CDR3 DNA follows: TGTGCCAGCAGGACCGACAGCGACTATGGCTACACCTTC.

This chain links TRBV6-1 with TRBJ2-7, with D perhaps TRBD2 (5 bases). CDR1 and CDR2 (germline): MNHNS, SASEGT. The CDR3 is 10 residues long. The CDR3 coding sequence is TGTCGAAATCGGGGTCACGAGCAGTACTTC. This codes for CRNRGHEQYF.

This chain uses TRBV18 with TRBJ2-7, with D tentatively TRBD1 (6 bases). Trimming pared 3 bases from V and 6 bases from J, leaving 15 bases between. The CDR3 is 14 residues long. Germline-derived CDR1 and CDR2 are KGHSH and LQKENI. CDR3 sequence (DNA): TGTGCCAGCTCACCGACCCAGGGGCCCCTCGAGCAGTACTTC. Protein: CASSPTQGPLEQYF. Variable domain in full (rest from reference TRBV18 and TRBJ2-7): NAGVMQNPRHLVRRRGQEARLRCSPMKGHSHVYWYRQLPEEGLKFMVYLQKENIIDESGMPKERFSAEFPKEGPSILRIQQVVRGDSAAYFCASSPTQGPLEQYFGPGTRLTVT.

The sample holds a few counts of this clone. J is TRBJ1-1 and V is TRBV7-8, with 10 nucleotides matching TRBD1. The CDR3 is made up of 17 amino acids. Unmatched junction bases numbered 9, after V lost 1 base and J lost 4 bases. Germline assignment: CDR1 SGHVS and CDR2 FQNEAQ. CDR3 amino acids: CASSLVRTGGRLTEAFF. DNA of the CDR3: TGTGCCAGCAGCTTAGTACGGACAGGGGGAAGACTCACTGAAGCTTTCTTT. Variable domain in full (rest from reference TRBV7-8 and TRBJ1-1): GAGVSQSPRYKVAKRGQDVALRCDPISGHVSLFWYQQALGQGPEFLTYFQNEAQLDKSGLPSDRFFAERPEGSVSTLKIQRTQQEDSAVYLCASSLVRTGGRLTEAFFGQGTRLTVV.

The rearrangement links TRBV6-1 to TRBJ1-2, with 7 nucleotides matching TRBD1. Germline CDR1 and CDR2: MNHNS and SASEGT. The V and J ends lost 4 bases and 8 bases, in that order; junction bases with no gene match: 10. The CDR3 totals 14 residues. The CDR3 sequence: CASSGGTVSWGYTF. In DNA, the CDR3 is TGTGCCAGCAGTGGCGGGACAGTCTCCTGGGGCTACACCTTC.

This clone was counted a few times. Here the CDR3 DNA reads TGTGCCAGCAGCTTGAAGACAGGAGATAATGAAAAACTGTTTTTT. It translates to CASSLKTGDNEKLFF. The chain has TRBV5-8 and TRBJ1-4, with D maybe TRBD1 (6 bases). The V end lost 1 base, the J end lost 4 bases, and 11 bases lay between the germline ends. The CDR3 is made up of 15 amino acids. The germline CDR1 and CDR2 sequences are SGHTS and YDEGEE.

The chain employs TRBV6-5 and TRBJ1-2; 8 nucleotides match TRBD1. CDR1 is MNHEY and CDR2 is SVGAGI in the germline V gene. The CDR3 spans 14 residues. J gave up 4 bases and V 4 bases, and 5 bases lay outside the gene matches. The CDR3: CASSSGTGLYGYTF. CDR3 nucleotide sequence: TGTGCCAGCAGTTCCGGGACAGGACTCTATGGCTACACCTTC.

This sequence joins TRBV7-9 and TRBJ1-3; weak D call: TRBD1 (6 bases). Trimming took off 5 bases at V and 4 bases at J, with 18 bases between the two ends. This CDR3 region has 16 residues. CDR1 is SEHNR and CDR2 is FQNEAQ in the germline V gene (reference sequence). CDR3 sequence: CASSRRGGRFGNTIYF. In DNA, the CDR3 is TGTGCCAGCAGCCGGCGGGGGGGCAGATTCGGAAACACCATATATTTT.

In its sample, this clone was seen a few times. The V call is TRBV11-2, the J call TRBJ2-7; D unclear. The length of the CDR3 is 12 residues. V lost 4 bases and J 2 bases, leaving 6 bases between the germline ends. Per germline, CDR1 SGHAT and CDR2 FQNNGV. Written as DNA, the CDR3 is TGTGCCAGCAGCTCACAGACCTACGAGCAGTACTTC. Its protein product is CASSSQTYEQYF.

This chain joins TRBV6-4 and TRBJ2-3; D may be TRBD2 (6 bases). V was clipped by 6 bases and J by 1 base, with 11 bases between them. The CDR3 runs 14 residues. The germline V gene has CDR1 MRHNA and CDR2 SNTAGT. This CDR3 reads CASSVQRGTDTQYF. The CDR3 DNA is TGTGCCAGCAGCGTCCAGCGGGGCACAGATACGCAGTATTTT.

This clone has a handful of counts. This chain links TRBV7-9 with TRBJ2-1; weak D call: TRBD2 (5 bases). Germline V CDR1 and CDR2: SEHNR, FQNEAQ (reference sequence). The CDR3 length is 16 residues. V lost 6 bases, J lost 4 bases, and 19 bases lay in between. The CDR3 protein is CASRGIKSGEYNEQFF. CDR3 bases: TGTGCCAGCAGGGGGATTAAGTCCGGGGAATACAATGAGCAGTTCTTC.

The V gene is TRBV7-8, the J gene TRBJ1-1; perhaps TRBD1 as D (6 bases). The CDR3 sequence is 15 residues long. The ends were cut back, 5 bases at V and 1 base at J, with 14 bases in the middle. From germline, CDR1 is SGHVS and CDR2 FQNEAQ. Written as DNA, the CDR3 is TGTGCCAGCAGCGGCCCCGGGACACCGAACACTGAAGCTTTCTTT. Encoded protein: CASSGPGTPNTEAFF. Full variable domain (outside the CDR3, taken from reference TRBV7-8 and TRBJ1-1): GAGVSQSPRYKVAKRGQDVALRCDPISGHVSLFWYQQALGQGPEFLTYFQNEAQLDKSGLPSDRFFAERPEGSVSTLKIQRTQQEDSAVYLCASSGPGTPNTEAFFGQGTRLTVV.

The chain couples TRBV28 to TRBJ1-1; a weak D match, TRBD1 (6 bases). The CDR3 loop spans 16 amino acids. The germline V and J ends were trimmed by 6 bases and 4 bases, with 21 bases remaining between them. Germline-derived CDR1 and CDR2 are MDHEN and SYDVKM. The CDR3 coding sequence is TGTGCCAGCAGACAACAGGGTGGCGGGCGAAGCACTGAAGCTTTCTTT. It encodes CASRQQGGGRSTEAFF.